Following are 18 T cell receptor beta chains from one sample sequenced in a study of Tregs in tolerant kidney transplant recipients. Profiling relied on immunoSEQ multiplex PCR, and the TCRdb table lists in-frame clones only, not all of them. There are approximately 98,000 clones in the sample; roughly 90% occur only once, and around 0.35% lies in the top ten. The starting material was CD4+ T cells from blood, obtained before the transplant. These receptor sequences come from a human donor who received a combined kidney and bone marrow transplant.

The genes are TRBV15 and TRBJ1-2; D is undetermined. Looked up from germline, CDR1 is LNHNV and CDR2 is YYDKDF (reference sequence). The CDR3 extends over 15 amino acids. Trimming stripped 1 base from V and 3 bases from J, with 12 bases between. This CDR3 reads CATSRGSGLDYGYTF. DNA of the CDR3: TGTGCCACCAGCAGAGGGTCAGGCTTAGACTATGGCTACACCTTC.

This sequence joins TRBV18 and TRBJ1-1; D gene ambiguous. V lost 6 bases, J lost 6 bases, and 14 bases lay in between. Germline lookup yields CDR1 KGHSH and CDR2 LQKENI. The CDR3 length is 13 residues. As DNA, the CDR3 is TGTGCCAGCTCCGGGGATTGGGTCGCTGAAGCTTTCTTT. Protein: CASSGDWVAEAFF. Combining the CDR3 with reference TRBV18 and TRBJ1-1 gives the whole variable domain NAGVMQNPRHLVRRRGQEARLRCSPMKGHSHVYWYRQLPEEGLKFMVYLQKENIIDESGMPKERFSAEFPKEGPSILRIQQVVRGDSAAYFCASSGDWVAEAFFGQGTRLTVV.

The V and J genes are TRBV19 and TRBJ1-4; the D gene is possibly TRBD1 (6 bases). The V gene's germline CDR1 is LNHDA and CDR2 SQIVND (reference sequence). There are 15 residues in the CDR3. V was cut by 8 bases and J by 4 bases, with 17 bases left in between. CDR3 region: CASRIEGGINEKLFF. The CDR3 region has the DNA TGTGCCAGTCGAATCGAGGGGGGGATTAATGAAAAACTGTTTTTT.

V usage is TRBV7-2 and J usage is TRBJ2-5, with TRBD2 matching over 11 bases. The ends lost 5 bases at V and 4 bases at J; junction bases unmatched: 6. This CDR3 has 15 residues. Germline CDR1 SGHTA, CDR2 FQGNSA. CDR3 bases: TGTGCCAGCAGCACGACTAGCGGGGAATTAGAGACCCAGTACTTC. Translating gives CASSTTSGELETQYF. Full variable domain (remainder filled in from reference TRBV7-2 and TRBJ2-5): GAGVSQSPSNKVTEKGKDVELRCDPISGHTALYWYRQSLGQGLEFLIYFQGNSAPDKSGLPSDRFSAERTGGSVSTLTIQRTQQEDSAVYLCASSTTSGELETQYFGPGTRLLVL.

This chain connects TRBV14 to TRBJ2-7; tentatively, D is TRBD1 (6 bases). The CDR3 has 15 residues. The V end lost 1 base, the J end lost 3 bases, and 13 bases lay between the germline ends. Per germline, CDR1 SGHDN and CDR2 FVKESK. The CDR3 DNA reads TGTGCCAGCAGCCAAGGGGGGCAGGGAAACTACGAGCAGTACTTC. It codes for CASSQGGQGNYEQYF.

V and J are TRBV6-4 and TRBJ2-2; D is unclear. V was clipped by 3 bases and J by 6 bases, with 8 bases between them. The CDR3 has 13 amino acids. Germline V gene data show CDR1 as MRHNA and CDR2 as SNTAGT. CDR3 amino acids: CASSESVSGELFF. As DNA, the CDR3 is TGTGCCAGCAGTGAGAGCGTTTCCGGGGAGCTGTTTTTT.

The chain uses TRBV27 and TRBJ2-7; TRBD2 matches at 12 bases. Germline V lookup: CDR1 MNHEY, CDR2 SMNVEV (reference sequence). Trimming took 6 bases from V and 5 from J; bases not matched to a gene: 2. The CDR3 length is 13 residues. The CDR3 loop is CASRTSGRNEQYF. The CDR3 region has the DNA TGTGCCAGCAGGACTAGCGGGAGAAACGAGCAGTACTTC.

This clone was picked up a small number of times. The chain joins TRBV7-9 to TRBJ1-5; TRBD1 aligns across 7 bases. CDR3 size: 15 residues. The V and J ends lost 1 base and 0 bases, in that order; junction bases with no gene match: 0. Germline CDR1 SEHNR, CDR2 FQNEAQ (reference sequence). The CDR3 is CASSLGDSSNQPQHF. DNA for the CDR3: TGTGCCAGCAGCTTAGGGGACAGTAGCAATCAGCCCCAGCATTTT.

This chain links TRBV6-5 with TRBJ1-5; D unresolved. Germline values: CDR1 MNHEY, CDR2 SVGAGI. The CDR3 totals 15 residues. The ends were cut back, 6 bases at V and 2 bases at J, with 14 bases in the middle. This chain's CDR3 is CASSPRGGGNQPQHF. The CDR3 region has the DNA TGTGCCAGCAGCCCCCGCGGTGGAGGCAATCAGCCCCAGCATTTT.

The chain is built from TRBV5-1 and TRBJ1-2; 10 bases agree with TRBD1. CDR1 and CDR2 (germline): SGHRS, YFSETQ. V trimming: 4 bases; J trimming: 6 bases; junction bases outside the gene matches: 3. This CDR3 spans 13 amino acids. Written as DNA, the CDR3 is TGCGCCAGCAGCCGCGGGACAGGGGATGGCTACACCTTC. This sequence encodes CASSRGTGDGYTF.

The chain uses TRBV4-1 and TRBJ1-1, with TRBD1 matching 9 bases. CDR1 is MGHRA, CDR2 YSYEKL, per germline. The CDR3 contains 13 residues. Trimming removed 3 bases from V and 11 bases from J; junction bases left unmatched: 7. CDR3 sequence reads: CASSQQDRGGAFF. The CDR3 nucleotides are TGCGCCAGCAGCCAGCAGGACAGGGGAGGGGCTTTCTTT.

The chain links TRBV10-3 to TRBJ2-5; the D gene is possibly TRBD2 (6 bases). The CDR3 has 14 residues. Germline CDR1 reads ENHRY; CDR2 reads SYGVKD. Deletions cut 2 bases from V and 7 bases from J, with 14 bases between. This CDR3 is CAISEGSGGGTQYF. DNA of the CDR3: TGTGCCATCAGTGAGGGCTCCGGGGGAGGGACCCAGTACTTC.

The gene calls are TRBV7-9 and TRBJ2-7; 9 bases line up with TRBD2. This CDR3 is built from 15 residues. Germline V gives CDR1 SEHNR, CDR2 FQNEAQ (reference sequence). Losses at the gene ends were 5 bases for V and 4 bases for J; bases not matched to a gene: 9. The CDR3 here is CASSPQGLAQYEQYF. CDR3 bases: TGTGCCAGCAGCCCCCAGGGACTAGCTCAGTACGAGCAGTACTTC.

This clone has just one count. CDR3 coding DNA: TGTGCCAGCAGTCGGGGGGACGTTTCCTACGAGCAGTACTTC. Translation: CASSRGDVSYEQYF. This chain links TRBV6-5 with TRBJ2-7, with 7 bases identical to TRBD2. Per the germline V gene, CDR1 is MNHEY and CDR2 is SVGAGI. The CDR3 is 14 residues long. V trimming: 5 bases; J trimming: 1 base; junction bases outside the gene matches: 5.

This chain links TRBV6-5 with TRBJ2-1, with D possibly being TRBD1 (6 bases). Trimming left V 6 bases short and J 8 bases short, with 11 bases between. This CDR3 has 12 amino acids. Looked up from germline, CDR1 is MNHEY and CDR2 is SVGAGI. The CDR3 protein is CASRNRVDEQFF. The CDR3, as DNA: TGTGCCAGCAGAAACAGGGTCGATGAGCAGTTCTTC.

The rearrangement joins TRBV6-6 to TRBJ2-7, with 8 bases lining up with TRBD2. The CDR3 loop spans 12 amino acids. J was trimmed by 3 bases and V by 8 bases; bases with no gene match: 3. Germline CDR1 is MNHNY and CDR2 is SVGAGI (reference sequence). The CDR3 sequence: CASGRGGYEQYF. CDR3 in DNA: TGTGCCAGCGGACGGGGGGGCTACGAGCAGTACTTC.

CDR3 nucleotide sequence: TGTGCCATCAAGGGTGGGGCTAGCGGCACAGATACGCAGTATTTT. Translation gives CAIKGGASGTDTQYF. The chain combines TRBV10-3 with TRBJ2-3; D may be TRBD2 (6 bases). This CDR3 is 15 amino acids long. In germline, CDR1 is ENHRY, CDR2 SYGVKD. Between the trimmed V and J ends, which lost 7 bases and 1 base, there was a span of 15 bases.

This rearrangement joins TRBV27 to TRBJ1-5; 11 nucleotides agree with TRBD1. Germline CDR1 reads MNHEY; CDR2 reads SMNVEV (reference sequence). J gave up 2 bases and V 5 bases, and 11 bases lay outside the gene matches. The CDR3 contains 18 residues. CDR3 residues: CASSTGWTGGKGNQPQHF. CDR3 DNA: TGTGCCAGCAGTACTGGATGGACAGGGGGCAAGGGCAATCAGCCCCAGCATTTT.